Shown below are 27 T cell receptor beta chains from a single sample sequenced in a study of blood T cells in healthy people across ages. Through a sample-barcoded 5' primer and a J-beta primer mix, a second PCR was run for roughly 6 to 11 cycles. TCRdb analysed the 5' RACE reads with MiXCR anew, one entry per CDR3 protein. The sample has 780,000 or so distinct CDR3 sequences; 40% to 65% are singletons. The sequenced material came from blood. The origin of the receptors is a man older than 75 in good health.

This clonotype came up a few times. The DNA for the CDR3 is TGTGCCAGCAGACTAGCGGTCCAAGAGACCCAGTACTTC. This sequence encodes CASRLAVQETQYF. The chain is built from TRBV6-6 and TRBJ2-5; 8 bases align to TRBD2. The CDR3 spans 13 residues. Germline V gene lookup returns CDR1 MNHNY and CDR2 SVGAGI (reference sequence). J was trimmed by 1 base and V by 6 bases; bases with no gene match: 1.

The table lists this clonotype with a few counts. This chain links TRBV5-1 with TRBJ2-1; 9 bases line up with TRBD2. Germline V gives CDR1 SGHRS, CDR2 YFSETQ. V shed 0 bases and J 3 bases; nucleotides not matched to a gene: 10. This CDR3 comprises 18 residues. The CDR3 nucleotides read TGCGCCAGCAGCTTGGCCTCCCCAACTAGCGGGTACTACAATGAGCAGTTCTTC. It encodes CASSLASPTSGYYNEQFF.

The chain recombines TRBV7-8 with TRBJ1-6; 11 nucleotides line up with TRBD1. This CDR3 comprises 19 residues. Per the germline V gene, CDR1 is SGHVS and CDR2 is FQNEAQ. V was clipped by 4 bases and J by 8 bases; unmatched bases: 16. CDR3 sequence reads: CASSSRTGGQVGPDSPLHF. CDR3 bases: TGTGCCAGCAGCTCCCGGACAGGGGGCCAGGTCGGCCCCGATTCACCCCTCCACTTT.

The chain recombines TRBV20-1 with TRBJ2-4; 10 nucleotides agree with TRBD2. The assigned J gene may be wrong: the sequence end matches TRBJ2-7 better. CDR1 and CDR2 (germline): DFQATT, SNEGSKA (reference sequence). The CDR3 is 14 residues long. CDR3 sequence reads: CSARVVSGRNEQYF. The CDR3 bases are TGCAGTGCTAGAGTAGTTAGCGGGAGGAACGAGCAGTACTTC.

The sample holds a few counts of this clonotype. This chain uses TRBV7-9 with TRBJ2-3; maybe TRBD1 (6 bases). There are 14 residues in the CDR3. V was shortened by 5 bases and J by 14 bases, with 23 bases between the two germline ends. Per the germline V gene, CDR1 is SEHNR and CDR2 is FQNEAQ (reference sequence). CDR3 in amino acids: CASSERGTPRYAYF. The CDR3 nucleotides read TGTGCCAGCAGCGAGAGGGGGACCCCCAGATACGCGTATTTT.

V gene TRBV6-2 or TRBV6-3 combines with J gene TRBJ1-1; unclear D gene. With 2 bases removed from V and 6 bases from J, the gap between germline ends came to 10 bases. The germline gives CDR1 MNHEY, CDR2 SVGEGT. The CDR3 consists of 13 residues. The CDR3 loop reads CASSYQRGSEAFF. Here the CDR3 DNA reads TGTGCCAGCAGTTACCAGAGAGGGTCTGAAGCTTTCTTT.

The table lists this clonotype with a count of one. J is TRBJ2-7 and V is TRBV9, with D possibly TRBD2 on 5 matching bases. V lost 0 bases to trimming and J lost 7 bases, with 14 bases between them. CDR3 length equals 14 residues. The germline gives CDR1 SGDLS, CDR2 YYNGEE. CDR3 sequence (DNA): TGTGCCAGCAGCGTAGGAATTACCTCGGGGGAGCAGTACTTC. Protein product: CASSVGITSGEQYF.

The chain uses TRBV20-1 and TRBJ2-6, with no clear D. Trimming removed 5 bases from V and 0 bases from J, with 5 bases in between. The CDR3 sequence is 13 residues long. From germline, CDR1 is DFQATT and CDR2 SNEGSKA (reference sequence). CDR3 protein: CSAGNSGANVLTF. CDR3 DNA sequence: TGCAGTGCTGGGAACTCTGGGGCCAACGTCCTGACTTTC.

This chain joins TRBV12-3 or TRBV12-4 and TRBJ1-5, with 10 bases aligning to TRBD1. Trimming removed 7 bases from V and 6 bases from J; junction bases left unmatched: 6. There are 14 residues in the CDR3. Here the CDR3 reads CASKGQGPGQPQHF. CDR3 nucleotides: TGTGCCAGCAAGGGACAGGGGCCGGGTCAGCCCCAGCATTTT.

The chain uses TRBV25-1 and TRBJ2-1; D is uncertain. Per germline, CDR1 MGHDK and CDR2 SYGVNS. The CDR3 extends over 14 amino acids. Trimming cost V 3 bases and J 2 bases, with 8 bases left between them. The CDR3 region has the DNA TGTGCCAGCAGTGACCCCCAGACCTACAATGAGCAGTTCTTC. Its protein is CASSDPQTYNEQFF.

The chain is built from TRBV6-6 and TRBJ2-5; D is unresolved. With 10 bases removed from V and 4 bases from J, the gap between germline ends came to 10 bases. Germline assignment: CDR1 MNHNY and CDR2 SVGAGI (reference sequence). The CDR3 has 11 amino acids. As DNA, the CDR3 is TGTGCCACCCTCAAGGGAGAGACCCAGTACTTC. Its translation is CATLKGETQYF.

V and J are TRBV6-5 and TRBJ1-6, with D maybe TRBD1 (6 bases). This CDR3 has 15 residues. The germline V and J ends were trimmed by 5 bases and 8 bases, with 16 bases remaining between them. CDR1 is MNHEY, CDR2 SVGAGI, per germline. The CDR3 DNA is TGTGCCAGCAGTCGAGCGGGGGGCAAAGATTCACCCCTCCACTTT. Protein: CASSRAGGKDSPLHF.

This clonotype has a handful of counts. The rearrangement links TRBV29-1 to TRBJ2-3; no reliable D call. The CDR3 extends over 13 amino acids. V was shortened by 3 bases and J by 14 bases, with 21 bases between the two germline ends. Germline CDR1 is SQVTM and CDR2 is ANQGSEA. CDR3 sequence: CSVDSSDSRYAYF. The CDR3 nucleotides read TGCAGCGTTGACTCCAGTGATTCCAGATACGCGTATTTT.

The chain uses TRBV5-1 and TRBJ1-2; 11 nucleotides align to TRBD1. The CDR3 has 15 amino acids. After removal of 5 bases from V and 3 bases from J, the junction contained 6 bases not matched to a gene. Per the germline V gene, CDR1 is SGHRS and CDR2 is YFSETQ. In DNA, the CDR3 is TGCGCCAGCAGTCCGAGGACAGGGGGCCACTATGGCTACACCTTC. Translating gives CASSPRTGGHYGYTF. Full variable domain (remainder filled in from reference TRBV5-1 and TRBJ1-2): KAGVTQTPRYLIKTRGQQVTLSCSPISGHRSVSWYQQTPGQGLQFLFEYFSETQRNKGNFPGRFSGRQFSNSRSEMNVSTLELGDSALYLCASSPRTGGHYGYTFGSGTRLTVV.

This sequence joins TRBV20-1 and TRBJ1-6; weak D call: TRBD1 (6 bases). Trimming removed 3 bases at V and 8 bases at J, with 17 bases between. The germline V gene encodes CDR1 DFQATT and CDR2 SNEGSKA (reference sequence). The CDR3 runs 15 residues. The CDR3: CSARRGGRIDSPLHF. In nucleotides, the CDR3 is TGCAGTGCTAGGAGGGGGGGACGTATAGATTCACCCCTCCACTTT.

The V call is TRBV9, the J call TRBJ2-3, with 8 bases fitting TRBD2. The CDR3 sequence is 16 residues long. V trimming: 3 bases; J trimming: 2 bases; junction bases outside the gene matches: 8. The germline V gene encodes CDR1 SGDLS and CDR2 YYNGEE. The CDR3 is CASSAGGRPPTDTQYF. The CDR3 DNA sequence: TGTGCCAGCAGCGCGGGGGGGAGACCACCCACAGATACGCAGTATTTT.

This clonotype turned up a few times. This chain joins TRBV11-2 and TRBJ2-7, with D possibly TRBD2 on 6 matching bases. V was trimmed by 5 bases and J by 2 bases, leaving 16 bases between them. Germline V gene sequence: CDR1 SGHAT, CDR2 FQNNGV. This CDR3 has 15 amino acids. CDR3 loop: CASSVVGTPPYEQYF. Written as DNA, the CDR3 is TGTGCCAGCAGCGTAGTCGGGACTCCTCCCTACGAGCAGTACTTC.

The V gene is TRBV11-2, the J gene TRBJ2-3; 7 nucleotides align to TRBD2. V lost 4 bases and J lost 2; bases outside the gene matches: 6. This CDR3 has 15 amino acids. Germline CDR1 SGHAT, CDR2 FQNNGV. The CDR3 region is CASSSSGATTDTQYF. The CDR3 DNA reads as TGTGCCAGCAGCTCAAGCGGGGCTACCACAGATACGCAGTATTTT.

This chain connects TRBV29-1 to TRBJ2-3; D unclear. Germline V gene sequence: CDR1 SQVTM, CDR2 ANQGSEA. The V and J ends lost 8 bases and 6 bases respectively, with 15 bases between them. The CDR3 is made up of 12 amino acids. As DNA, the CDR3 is TGCAGCCTTCAGCATGGTGGGGATACGCAGTATTTT. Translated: CSLQHGGDTQYF.

CDR3 amino acids: CASSRRSGRRNEQYF. As DNA, the CDR3 is TGTGCCAGCAGCCGGCGGAGCGGGAGGAGAAACGAGCAGTACTTC. J is TRBJ2-7 and V is TRBV14; 9 nucleotides agree with TRBD2. Germline assignment: CDR1 SGHDN and CDR2 FVKESK. The CDR3 runs 15 residues. The ends lost 4 bases at V and 5 bases at J; junction bases unmatched: 9.

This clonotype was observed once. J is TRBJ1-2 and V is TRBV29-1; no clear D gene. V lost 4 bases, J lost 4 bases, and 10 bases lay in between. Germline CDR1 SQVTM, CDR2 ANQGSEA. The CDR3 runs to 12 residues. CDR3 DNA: TGCAGCGTTGGAAGGGCAACCTATGGCTACACCTTC. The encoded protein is CSVGRATYGYTF.

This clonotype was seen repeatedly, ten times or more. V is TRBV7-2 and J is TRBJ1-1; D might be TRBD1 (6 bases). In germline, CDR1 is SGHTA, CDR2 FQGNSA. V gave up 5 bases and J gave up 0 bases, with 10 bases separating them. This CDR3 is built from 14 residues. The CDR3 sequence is CASSLGQLNTEAFF. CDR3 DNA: TGTGCCAGCAGCCTTGGACAGCTGAACACTGAAGCTTTCTTT.

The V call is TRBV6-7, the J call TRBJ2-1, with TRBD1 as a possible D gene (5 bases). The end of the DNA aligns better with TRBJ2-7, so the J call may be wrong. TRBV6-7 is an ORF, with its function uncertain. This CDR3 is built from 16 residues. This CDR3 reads CASSYRNQGSYNEQYF. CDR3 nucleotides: TGTGCCAGCAGTTACCGCAACCAGGGCTCCTACAATGAGCAGTACTTC.

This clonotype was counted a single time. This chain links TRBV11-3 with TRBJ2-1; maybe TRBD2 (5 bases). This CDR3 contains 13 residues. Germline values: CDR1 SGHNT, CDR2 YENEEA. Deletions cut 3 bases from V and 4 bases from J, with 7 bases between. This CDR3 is CASSFGLYNEQFF. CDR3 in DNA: TGTGCCAGCAGCTTCGGACTGTACAATGAGCAGTTCTTC.

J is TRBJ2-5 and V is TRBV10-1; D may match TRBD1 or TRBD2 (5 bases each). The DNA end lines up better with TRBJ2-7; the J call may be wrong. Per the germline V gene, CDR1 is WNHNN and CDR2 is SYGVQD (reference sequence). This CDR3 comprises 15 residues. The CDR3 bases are TGCGCCAGCAGTGTTGAGGTTTTGGGGGTTTACGAGCAGTACTTC. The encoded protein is CASSVEVLGVYEQYF.

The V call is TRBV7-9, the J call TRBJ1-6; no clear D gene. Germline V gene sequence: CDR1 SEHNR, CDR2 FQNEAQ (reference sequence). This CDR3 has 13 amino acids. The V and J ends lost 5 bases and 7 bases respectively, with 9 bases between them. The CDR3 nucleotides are TGTGCCAGCAGCCCCGAAGGAAATTCACCCCTCCACTTT. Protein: CASSPEGNSPLHF. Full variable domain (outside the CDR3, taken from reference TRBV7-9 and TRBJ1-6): DTGVSQNPRHKITKRGQNVTFRCDPISEHNRLYWYRQTLGQGPEFLTYFQNEAQLEKSRLLSDRFSAERPKGSFSTLEIQRTEQGDSAMYLCASSPEGNSPLHFGNGTRLTVT.

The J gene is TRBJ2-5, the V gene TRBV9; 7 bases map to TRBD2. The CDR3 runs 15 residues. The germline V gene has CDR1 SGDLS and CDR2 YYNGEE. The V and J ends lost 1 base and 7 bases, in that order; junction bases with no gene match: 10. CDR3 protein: CASSVSSGASATQYF. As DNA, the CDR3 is TGTGCCAGCAGCGTATCCAGCGGGGCAAGCGCGACCCAGTACTTC.